Detailed here is one TCR beta chain. No antigen is known for it. The CDR3 has 15 residues. J lost 7 bases, V lost 7 bases, and 9 bases had no gene match. CDR1 is SGHRS, CDR2 YFSETQ, per germline. The data originate from a study of cytomegalovirus exposure and HLA in healthy donors. Overall study findings and caveats: Relative to equally common others, HLA-associated TCR beta chains showed greater clonal expansion in a later analysis. In a later analysis, TCR beta V- and J-gene trimming showed a link to a missense DCLRE1C variant.

PCR was performed using 60 Vbeta and 13 Jbeta primers. TCRdb keeps only in-frame clones here, not all; method: immunoSEQ multiplex PCR. This sample has roughly 150,000 clones, with 70% to 90% found just once. The TCR sequence derives from a woman younger than 30 in good health and CMV-seronegative. The sequenced sample consisted of PBMCs. The gene calls are TRBV5-1 and TRBJ2-2; 11 bases map to TRBD1. Here the CDR3 reads CASFPGTGGHGELFF. CDR3 coding DNA: TGCGCCAGCTTCCCCGGGACAGGGGGTCACGGGGAGCTGTTTTTT.